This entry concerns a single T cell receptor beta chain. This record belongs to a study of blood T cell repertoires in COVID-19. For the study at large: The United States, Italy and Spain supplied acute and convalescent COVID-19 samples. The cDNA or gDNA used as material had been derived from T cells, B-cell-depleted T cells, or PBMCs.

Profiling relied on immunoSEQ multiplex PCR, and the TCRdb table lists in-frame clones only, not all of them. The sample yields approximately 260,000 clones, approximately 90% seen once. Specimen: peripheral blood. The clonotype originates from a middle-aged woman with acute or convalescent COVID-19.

CDR3: CASSFAGVNTEAFF. DNA of the CDR3: TGTGCCAGCAGCTTCGCCGGGGTGAACACTGAAGCTTTCTTT. The V gene is TRBV7-9, the J gene TRBJ1-1; D unclear. The CDR3 spans 14 residues. The germline V and J ends were trimmed by 3 bases and 0 bases, with 8 bases remaining between them. Per the germline V gene, CDR1 is SEHNR and CDR2 is FQNEAQ (reference sequence).